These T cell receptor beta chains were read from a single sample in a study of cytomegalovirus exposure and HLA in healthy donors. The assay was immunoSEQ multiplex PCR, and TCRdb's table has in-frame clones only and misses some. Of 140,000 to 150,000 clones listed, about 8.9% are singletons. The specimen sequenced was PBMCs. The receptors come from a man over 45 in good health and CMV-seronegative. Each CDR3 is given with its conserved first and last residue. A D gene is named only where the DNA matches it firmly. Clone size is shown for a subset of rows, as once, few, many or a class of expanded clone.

cdr3_nt: TGTGCCAGCAGCCCCAAACTTTATGGCTACACCTTC; cdr3_aa: CASSPKLYGYTF; v_call: TRBV6-6; j_call: TRBJ1-2; clone_size: few; d_call: -
cdr3_nt: TGTGCCTCTCTACAGGGTCCTGGAAACACCATATATTTT; cdr3_aa: CASLQGPGNTIYF; v_call: TRBV19; j_call: TRBJ1-3; clone_size: -; d_call: -
cdr3_nt: TGTGCCAGCAGCCTCGCCGGAGGGGGAGGGACAGATACGCAGTATTTT; cdr3_aa: CASSLAGGGGTDTQYF; v_call: TRBV11-2; j_call: TRBJ2-3; clone_size: -; d_call: -
cdr3_nt: TGTGCCAGCAGCCCTGGACTAGTTGGCACAGATACGCAGTATTTT; cdr3_aa: CASSPGLVGTDTQYF; v_call: TRBV7-6; j_call: TRBJ2-3; clone_size: few; d_call: TRBD2
cdr3_nt: TGTGCCAGCAAGACCGAGAGGCCACCCCTCCACTTT; cdr3_aa: CASKTERPPLHF; v_call: TRBV2; j_call: TRBJ1-6; clone_size: few; d_call: -
cdr3_nt: TGTGCCAGCAGCCCCCAGGTGGAACAAGGCGAAAAACTGTTTTTT; cdr3_aa: CASSPQVEQGEKLFF; v_call: TRBV9; j_call: TRBJ1-4; clone_size: few; d_call: -
cdr3_nt: TGTGCCAGCAGCTTAGCGTCGACTCGAAGCTCCTACGAGCAGTACTTC; cdr3_aa: CASSLASTRSSYEQYF; v_call: TRBV7-8; j_call: TRBJ2-7; clone_size: few; d_call: -
cdr3_nt: TGTGCCAGCAGTTTAGAGCGGGACGCTGAGACCCAGTACTTC; cdr3_aa: CASSLERDAETQYF; v_call: TRBV6-1; j_call: TRBJ2-5; clone_size: -; d_call: TRBD2
cdr3_nt: TGCGCCAGCAGAGGGACTAGCGGTTCCTACGAGCAGTACTTC; cdr3_aa: CASRGTSGSYEQYF; v_call: TRBV10-2; j_call: TRBJ2-7; clone_size: -; d_call: TRBD2
cdr3_nt: TGTGCCAGCAGCTTAACGGCCGGAGAGGACACTGAAGCTTTCTTT; cdr3_aa: CASSLTAGEDTEAFF; v_call: TRBV7-3; j_call: TRBJ1-1; clone_size: once; d_call: -